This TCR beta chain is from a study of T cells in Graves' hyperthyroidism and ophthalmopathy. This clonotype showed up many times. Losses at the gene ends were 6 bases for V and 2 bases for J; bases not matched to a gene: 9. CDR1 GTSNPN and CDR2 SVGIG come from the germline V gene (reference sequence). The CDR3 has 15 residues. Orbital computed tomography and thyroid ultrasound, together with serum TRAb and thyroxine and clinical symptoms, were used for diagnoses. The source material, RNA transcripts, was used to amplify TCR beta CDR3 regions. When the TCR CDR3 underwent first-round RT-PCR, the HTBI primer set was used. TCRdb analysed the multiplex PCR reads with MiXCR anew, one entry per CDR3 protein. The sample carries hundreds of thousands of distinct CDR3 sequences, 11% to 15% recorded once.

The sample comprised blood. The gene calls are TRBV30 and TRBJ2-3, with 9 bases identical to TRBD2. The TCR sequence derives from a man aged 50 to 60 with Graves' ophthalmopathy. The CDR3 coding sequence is TGTGCCTGCAAGCGGGAGGAAGCTAACACAGATACGCAGTATTTT. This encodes CACKREEANTDTQYF. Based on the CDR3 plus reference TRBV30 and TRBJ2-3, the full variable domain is SQTIHQWPATLVQPVGSPLSLECTVEGTSNPNLYWYRQAAGRGLQLLFYSVGIGQISSEVPQNLSASRPQDRQFILSSKKLLLSDSGFYLCACKREEANTDTQYFGPGTRLTVL.